This entry lists 12 T cell receptor beta chains sequenced from one sample in a study of T-cell reconstitution after alpha-beta-depleted transplantation in children. Preparing the TCRbeta library involved the use of unique molecular identifiers. TCRdb analysed the PCR reads with MiXCR anew, one entry per CDR3 protein. The sample records fewer than 550,000 distinct CDR3 sequences, roughly a tenth being singletons. The input for sequencing was PBMCs, taken before TCRalphabeta/CD19-depleted stem cell transplant. All receptors derive from a child aged 2 to 10 with inherited bone marrow failure, due to receive a stem cell transplant.

V usage is TRBV24-1 and J usage is TRBJ2-1; tentative D call: TRBD1 (6 bases). CDR1 is KGHDR, CDR2 SFDVKD, per germline. There are 18 residues in the CDR3. The V end was cut by 0 bases, the J end by 8 bases, with 22 bases between. The CDR3 coding sequence is TGTGCCACCAGTGATTTGCCAAAGGGAGCAGGGGATAGATATGAGCAGTTCTTC. Its translation is CATSDLPKGAGDRYEQFF.

The V gene is TRBV11-2, the J gene TRBJ2-1; D is undetermined. Trimming pared 1 base from V and 0 bases from J, leaving 13 bases between. The CDR3 is 17 residues long. The V gene's germline CDR1 is SGHAT and CDR2 FQNNGV. The CDR3 DNA reads TGTGCCAGCAGCTTAGTGGTAGTCTGGGACTCCTACAATGAGCAGTTCTTC. It codes for CASSLVVVWDSYNEQFF.

This clonotype was recorded at least ten times. The J gene is TRBJ2-3, the V gene TRBV7-2, with TRBD1 matching over 7 bases. The CDR3 length is 15 residues. The germline V gene has CDR1 SGHTA and CDR2 FQGNSA. The trim removed 6 bases at V and 1 base at J, leaving 7 bases unmatched. CDR3 sequence: CASSPNRGRTDTQYF. The DNA for the CDR3 is TGTGCCAGCAGTCCGAACAGGGGACGCACAGATACGCAGTATTTT.

The sample holds many counts of this clonotype. V gene TRBV24-1 combines with J gene TRBJ2-2, with 7 bases matching TRBD2. The CDR3 loop spans 17 amino acids. From germline, CDR1 is KGHDR and CDR2 SFDVKD. V shed 0 bases and J 2 bases; nucleotides not matched to a gene: 5. The CDR3 bases are TGTGCCACCAGTGATTTGGCCAGCGGGGTTAACACCGGGGAGCTGTTTTTT. Translation: CATSDLASGVNTGELFF.

This clonotype was counted ten times or more. The CDR3 nucleotides read TGCGCCAGCAGCCAAGATCAAGGGGTTGAGACCCAGTACTTC. This gives the protein CASSQDQGVETQYF. The chain carries TRBV4-1 and TRBJ2-5; D perhaps matches TRBD1 (5 bases). Trimming removed 0 bases from V and 5 bases from J, with 10 bases in between. Per germline, CDR1 MGHRA and CDR2 YSYEKL. CDR3 length equals 14 residues.

This clonotype was picked up many times. CDR3: CASSYSRGKQETQYF. DNA for the CDR3: TGTGCCAGCAGCTATAGTCGCGGGAAGCAAGAGACCCAGTACTTC. V and J are TRBV7-2 and TRBJ2-5; TRBD2 is a possible D gene (6 bases). Between the trimmed V and J ends, which lost 4 bases and 2 bases, there was a span of 14 bases. Germline CDR1 SGHTA, CDR2 FQGNSA. The CDR3 has 15 residues.

The chain joins TRBV30 to TRBJ2-7; tentative D call: TRBD2 (6 bases). Germline V lookup: CDR1 GTSNPN, CDR2 SVGIG (reference sequence). Deletions cut 0 bases from V and 7 bases from J, with 10 bases between. The CDR3 has 12 residues. The CDR3 reads CAWSVGLSEQYF. The DNA of the CDR3 is TGTGCCTGGAGTGTTGGACTATCGGAGCAGTACTTC.

This clonotype has a handful of counts. The chain employs TRBV27 and TRBJ2-3; TRBD2 matches at 7 bases. J gave up 0 bases and V 7 bases, and 10 bases lay outside the gene matches. The CDR3 spans 16 residues. In germline, CDR1 is MNHEY, CDR2 SMNVEV (reference sequence). CDR3 in DNA: TGTGCCAGCACCCGTTCTGCGGGGGAAAGCACAGATACGCAGTATTTT. As protein: CASTRSAGESTDTQYF.

In this sample, this clonotype turned up many times. The V call is TRBV7-9, the J call TRBJ1-1; TRBD1 is a possible D gene (5 bases). The length of the CDR3 is 12 residues. The germline gives CDR1 SEHNR, CDR2 FQNEAQ (reference sequence). V was cut by 10 bases and J by 5 bases, with 14 bases left in between. CDR3 sequence: CANGGVLTEAFF. Written as DNA, the CDR3 is TGTGCCAACGGGGGGGTGTTGACTGAAGCTTTCTTT.

In this sample, this clonotype turned up a few times. The V gene is TRBV20-1, the J gene TRBJ2-7; 7 positions match TRBD2. The CDR3 is 14 amino acids. Germline V CDR1 and CDR2: DFQATT, SNEGSKA (reference sequence). V gave up 6 bases and J gave up 5 bases; unmatched junction bases: 13. CDR3 protein: CSAIPLADTDEQYF. In DNA form, the CDR3 reads TGCAGTGCCATTCCCCTAGCGGATACGGACGAGCAGTACTTC.

This clonotype has a count of ten or more. The chain is built from TRBV20-1 and TRBJ1-1; D ambiguous. CDR3 length: 14 amino acids. The ends were cut back, 1 base at V and 1 base at J, with 10 bases in the middle. CDR1 DFQATT and CDR2 SNEGSKA come from the germline V gene (reference sequence). CDR3 sequence (DNA): TGCAGTGCTAGAGTCGGCGCAGCGAACACTGAAGCTTTCTTT. This sequence encodes CSARVGAANTEAFF.

This clonotype was seen at least ten times. This chain joins TRBV7-9 and TRBJ2-1, with a weak D call TRBD2 (5 bases). Germline CDR1 is SEHNR and CDR2 is FQNEAQ (reference sequence). CDR3 length equals 15 residues. V shed 5 bases and J shed 3 bases, with 14 bases lying between them. The chain's CDR3 is CASSDLDSFYNEQFF. The CDR3, as DNA: TGTGCCAGCAGCGACCTGGACTCATTCTACAATGAGCAGTTCTTC.